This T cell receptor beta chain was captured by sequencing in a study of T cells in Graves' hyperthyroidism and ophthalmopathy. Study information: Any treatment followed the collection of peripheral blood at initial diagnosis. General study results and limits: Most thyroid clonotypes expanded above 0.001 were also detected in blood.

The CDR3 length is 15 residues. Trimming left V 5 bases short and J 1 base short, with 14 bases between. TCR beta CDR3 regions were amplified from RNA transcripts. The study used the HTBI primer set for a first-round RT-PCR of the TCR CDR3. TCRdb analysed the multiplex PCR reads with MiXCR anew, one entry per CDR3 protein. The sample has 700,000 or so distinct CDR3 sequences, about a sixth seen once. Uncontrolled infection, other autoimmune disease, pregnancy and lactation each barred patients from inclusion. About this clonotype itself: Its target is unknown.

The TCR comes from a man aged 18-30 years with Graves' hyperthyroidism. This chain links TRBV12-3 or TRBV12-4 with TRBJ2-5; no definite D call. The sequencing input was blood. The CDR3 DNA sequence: TGTGCCAGCAGTGGGGTTGGCAGATTCCAAGAGACCCAGTACTTC. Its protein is CASSGVGRFQETQYF.